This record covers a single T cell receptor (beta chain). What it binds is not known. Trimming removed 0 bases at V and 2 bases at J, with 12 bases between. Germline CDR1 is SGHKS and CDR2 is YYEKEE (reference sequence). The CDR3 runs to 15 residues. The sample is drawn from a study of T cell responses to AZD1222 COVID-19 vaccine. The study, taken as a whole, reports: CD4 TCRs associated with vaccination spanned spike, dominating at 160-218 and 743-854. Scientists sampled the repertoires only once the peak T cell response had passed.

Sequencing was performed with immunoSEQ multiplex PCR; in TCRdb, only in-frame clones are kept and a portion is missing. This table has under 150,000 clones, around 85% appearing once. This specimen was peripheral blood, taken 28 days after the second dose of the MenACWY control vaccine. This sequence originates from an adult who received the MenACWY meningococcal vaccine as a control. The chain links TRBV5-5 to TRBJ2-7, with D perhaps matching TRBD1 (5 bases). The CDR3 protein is CASSLELGVTYEQYF. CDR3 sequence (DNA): TGTGCCAGCAGCTTGGAGCTAGGGGTTACCTACGAGCAGTACTTC.